This T cell receptor beta chain came from a study of control samples from healthy donors and cancer patients. Profiled with immunoSEQ multiplex PCR; TCRdb holds only in-frame clones, not every one. The sample shows some 82,000 clones, roughly 86% of them seen only once. This CDR3 region has 17 residues. From germline, CDR1 is LGHNT and CDR2 FRNRAP. V lost 4 bases to trimming and J lost 2 bases, with 15 bases between them. The V call is TRBV12-5, the J call TRBJ2-6; D gene unclear. The clonotype originates from a man in his fifties or sixties in good health. The sample taken for sequencing was blood. In DNA form, the CDR3 reads TGTGCTAGTGGTTCGGGTGCTGGTGAGCCTGGGGCCAACGTCCTGACTTTC. It encodes CASGSGAGEPGANVLTF.